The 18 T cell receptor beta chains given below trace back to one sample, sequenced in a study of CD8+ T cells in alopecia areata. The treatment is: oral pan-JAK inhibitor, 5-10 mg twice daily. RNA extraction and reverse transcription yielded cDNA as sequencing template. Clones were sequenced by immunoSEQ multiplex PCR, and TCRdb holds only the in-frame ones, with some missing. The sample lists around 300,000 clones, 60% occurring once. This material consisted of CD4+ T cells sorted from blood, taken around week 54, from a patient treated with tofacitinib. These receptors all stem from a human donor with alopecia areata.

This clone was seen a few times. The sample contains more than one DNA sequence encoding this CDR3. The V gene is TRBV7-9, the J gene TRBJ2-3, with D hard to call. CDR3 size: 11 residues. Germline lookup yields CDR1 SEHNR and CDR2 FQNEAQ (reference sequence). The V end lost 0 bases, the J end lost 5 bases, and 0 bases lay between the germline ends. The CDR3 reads CASSLADTQYF. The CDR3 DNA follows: TGTGCCAGCAGCTTAGCAGATACGCAGTATTTT.

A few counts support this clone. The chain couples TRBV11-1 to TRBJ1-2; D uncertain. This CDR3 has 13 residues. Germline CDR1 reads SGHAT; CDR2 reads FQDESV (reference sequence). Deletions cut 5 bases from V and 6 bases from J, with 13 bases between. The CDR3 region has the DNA TGTGCCAGCAGCAGAAAGAACAGCCATGGCTACACCTTC. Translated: CASSRKNSHGYTF.

The CDR3 loop reads CSVEGAGLGTGELFF. CDR3 bases: TGCAGCGTTGAAGGGGCAGGGCTTGGCACCGGGGAGCTGTTTTTT. The rearrangement joins TRBV29-1 to TRBJ2-2, with a possible D match to TRBD1 (5 bases). The length of the CDR3 is 15 residues. CDR1 and CDR2 (germline): SQVTM, ANQGSEA. Trimming left V 1 base short and J 4 bases short, with 13 bases between.

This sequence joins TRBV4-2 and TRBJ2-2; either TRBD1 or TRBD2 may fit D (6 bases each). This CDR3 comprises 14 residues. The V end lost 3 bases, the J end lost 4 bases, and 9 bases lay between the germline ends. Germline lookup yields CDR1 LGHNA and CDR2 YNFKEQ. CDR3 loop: CASSHEGGTGELFF. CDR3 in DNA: TGTGCCAGCAGCCATGAGGGGGGCACCGGGGAGCTGTTTTTT.

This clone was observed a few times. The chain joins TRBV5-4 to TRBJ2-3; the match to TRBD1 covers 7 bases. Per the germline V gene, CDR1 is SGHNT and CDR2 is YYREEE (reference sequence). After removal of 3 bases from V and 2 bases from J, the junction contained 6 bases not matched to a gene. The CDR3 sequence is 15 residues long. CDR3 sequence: CASSSRQGPTDTQYF. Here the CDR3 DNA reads TGTGCCAGCAGCTCCAGACAGGGCCCCACAGATACGCAGTATTTT. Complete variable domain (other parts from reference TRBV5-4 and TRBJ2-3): ETGVTQSPTHLIKTRGQQVTLRCSSQSGHNTVSWYQQALGQGPQFIFQYYREEENGRGNFPPRFSGLQFPNYSSELNVNALELDDSALYLCASSSRQGPTDTQYFGPGTRLTVL.

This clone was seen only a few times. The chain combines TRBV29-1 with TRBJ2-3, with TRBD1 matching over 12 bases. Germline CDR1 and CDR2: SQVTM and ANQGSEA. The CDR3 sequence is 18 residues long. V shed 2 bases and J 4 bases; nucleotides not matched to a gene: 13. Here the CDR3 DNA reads TGCAGCGTTGAAAGGTTTTCCGGGACAGGGGGCAGGCCAGATACGCAGTATTTT. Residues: CSVERFSGTGGRPDTQYF.

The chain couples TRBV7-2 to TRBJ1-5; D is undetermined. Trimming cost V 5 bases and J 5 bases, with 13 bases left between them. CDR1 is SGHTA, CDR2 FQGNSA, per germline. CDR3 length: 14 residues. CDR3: CASSDTNRDQPQHF. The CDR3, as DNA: TGTGCCAGCAGCGATACTAACAGAGATCAGCCCCAGCATTTT.

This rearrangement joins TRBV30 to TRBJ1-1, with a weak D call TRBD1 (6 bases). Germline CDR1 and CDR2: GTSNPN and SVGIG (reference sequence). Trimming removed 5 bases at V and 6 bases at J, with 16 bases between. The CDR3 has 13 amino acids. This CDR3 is CAWGLIQGSEAFF. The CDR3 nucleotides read TGTGCCTGGGGACTTATACAGGGATCTGAAGCTTTCTTT.

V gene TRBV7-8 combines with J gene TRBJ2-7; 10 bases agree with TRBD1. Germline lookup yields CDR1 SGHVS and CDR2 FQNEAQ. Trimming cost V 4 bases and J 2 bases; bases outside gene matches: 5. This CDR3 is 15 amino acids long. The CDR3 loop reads CASSWDRGPTYEQYF. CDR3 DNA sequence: TGTGCCAGCAGCTGGGACAGGGGACCTACCTACGAGCAGTACTTC.

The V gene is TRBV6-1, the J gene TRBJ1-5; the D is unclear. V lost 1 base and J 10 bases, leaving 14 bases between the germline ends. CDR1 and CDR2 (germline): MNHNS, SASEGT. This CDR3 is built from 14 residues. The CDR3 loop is CASSEEEDYYPQHF. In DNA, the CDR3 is TGTGCCAGCAGTGAAGAGGAAGATTACTATCCCCAGCATTTT.

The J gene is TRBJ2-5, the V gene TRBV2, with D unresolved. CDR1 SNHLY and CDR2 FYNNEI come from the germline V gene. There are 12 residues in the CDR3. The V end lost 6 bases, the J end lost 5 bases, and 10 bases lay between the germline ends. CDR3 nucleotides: TGTGCCAGCAGGGAGAATGGGGAGACCCAGTACTTC. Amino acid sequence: CASRENGETQYF.

CDR3 DNA: TGTGCCAGCTCACCAGGACTCAACACTGAAGCTTTCTTT. Amino acids: CASSPGLNTEAFF. The chain employs TRBV18 and TRBJ1-1; no definite D call. The CDR3 runs to 13 residues. Between the trimmed V and J ends, which lost 2 bases and 2 bases, there was a span of 6 bases. Germline V gene sequence: CDR1 KGHSH, CDR2 LQKENI.

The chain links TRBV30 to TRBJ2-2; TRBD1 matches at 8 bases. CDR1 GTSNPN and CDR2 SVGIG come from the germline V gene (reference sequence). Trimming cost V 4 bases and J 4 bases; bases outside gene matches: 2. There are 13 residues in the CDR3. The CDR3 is CAWTTGGTGELFF. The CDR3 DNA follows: TGTGCCTGGACCACAGGGGGCACCGGGGAGCTGTTTTTT.

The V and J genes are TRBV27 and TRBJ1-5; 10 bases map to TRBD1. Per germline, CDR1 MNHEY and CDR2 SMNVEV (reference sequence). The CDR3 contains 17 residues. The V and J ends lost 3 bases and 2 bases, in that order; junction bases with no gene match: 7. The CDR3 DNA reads TGTGCCAGCAGTTTGGGGACAGGGGTCGGGGGCAATCAGCCCCAGCATTTT. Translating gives CASSLGTGVGGNQPQHF.

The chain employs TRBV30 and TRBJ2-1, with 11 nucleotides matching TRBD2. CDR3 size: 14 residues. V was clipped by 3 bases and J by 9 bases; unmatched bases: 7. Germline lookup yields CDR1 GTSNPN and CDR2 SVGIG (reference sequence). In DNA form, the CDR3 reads TGTGCCTGGAGAGCTAGCGGGGGGTCGGTTGAGCAGTTCTTC. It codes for CAWRASGGSVEQFF.

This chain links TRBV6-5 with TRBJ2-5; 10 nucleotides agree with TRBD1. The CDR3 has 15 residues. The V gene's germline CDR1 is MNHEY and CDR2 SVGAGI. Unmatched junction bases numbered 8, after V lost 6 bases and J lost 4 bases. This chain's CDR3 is CASRVGQGVGETQYF. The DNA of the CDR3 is TGTGCCAGCAGGGTCGGACAGGGGGTGGGAGAGACCCAGTACTTC.

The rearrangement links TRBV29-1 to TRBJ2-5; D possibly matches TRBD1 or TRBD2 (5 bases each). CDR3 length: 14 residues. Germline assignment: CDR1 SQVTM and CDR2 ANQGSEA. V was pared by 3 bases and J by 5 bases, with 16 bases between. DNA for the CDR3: TGCAGCGTTGATGGGACCGATGGGTGGGAGACCCAGTACTTC. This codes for CSVDGTDGWETQYF.

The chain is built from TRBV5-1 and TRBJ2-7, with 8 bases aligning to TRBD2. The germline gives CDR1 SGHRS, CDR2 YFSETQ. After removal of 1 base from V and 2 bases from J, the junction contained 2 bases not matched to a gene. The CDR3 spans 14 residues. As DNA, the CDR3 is TGCGCCAGCAGCTTGTCGGGGGGGACCTACGAGCAGTACTTC. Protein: CASSLSGGTYEQYF. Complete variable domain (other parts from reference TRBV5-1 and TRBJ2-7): KAGVTQTPRYLIKTRGQQVTLSCSPISGHRSVSWYQQTPGQGLQFLFEYFSETQRNKGNFPGRFSGRQFSNSRSEMNVSTLELGDSALYLCASSLSGGTYEQYFGPGTRLTVT.